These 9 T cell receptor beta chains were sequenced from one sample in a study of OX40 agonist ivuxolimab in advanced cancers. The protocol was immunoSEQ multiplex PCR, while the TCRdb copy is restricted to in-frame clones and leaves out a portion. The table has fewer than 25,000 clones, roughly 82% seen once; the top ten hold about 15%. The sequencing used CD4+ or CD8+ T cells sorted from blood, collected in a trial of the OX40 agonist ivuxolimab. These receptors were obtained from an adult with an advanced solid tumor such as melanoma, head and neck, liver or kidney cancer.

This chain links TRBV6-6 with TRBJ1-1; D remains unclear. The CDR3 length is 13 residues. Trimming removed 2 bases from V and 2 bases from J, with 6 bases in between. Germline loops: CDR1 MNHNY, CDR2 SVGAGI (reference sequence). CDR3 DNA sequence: TGTGCCAGCAGTTACACGGACAACACTGAAGCTTTCTTT. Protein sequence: CASSYTDNTEAFF.

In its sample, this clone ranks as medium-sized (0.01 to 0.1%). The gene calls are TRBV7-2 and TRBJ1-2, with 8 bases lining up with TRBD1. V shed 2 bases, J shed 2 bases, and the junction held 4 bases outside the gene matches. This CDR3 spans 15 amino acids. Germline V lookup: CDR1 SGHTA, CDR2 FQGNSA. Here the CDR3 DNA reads TGTGCCAGCAGCTTATTGGGACAGGAGAACTATGGCTACACCTTC. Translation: CASSLLGQENYGYTF.

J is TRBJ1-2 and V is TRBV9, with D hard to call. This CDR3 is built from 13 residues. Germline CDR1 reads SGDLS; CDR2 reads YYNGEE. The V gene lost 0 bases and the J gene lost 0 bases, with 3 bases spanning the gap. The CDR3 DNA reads TGTGCCAGCAGCGTAGAGACTAACTATGGCTACACCTTC. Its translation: CASSVETNYGYTF.

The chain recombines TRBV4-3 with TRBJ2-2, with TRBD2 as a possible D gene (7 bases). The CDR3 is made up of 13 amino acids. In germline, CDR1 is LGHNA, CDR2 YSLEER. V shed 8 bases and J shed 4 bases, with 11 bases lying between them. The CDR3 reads CASRGGGTGELFF. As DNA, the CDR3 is TGCGCCAGCCGAGGGGGGGGCACCGGGGAGCTGTTTTTT.

The CDR3 sequence is CASSVEGETEAFF. DNA of the CDR3: TGTGCCAGCAGCGTAGAGGGGGAGACTGAAGCTTTCTTT. The V call is TRBV9, the J call TRBJ1-1; the D gene is possibly TRBD1 (6 bases). This CDR3 spans 13 amino acids. V was cut by 0 bases and J by 5 bases, with 8 bases left in between. From germline, CDR1 is SGDLS and CDR2 YYNGEE.

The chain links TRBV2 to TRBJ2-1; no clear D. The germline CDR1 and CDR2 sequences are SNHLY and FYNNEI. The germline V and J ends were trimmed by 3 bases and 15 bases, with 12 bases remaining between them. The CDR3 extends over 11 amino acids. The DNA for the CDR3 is TGTGCCAGCAGTGACGGCTATTCGGGGTTCTTC. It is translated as CASSDGYSGFF. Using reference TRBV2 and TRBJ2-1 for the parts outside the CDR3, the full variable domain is EPEVTQTPSHQVTQMGQEVILRCVPISNHLYFYWYRQILGQKVEFLVSFYNNEISEKSEIFDDQFSVERPDGSNFTLKIRSTKLEDSAMYFCASSDGYSGFFGPGTRLTVL.

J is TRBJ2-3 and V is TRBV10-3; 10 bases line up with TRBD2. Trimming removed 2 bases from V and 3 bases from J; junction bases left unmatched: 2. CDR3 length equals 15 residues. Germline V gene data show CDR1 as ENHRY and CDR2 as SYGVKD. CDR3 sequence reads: CAISESGGETDTQYF. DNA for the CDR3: TGTGCCATCAGTGAGAGCGGGGGGGAGACAGATACGCAGTATTTT.

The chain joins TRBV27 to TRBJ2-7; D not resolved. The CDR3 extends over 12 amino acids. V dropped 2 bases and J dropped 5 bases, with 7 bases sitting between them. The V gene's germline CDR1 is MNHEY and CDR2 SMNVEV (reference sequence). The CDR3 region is CASSLNTNEQYF. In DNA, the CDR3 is TGTGCCAGCAGTTTAAACACCAACGAGCAGTACTTC.

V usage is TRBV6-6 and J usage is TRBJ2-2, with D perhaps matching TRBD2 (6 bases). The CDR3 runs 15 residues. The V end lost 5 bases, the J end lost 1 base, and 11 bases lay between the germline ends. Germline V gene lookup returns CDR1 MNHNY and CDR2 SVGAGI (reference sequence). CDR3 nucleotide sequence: TGTGCCAGCAGTCCCGGGACTTTGAACACCGGGGAGCTGTTTTTT. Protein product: CASSPGTLNTGELFF.